This TCR beta chain was captured in a study of monozygotic twins with inflammatory bowel disease. Study-level results: The co-twins with IBD showed lower TCRbeta diversity (inverse Simpson) than their healthy siblings. Fewer shared clonotypes with others were found in IBD patients than in healthy twins, especially with disease activity.

Germline loops: CDR1 DFQATT, CDR2 SNEGSKA (reference sequence). The CDR3 contains 15 residues. Each donor gave around 2.5 ml of peripheral blood. For this clonotype: Its antigen remains unidentified.

TCRdb re-called the 5' RACE reads, yielding one record per CDR3 amino acid sequence without DNA. This sample contains more than 350,000 distinct CDR3 sequences. The gene calls are TRBV20-1 and TRBJ2-1. The sequenced material came from blood. The TCR originated in a human donor with ulcerative colitis or Crohn's disease, or a healthy co-twin of an affected twin (not recorded which). The chain's CDR3 is CSASLVSLPYNEQFF.